This T cell receptor (beta chain) was documented in a study of patients and donors after allogeneic stem cell transplantation (dated by TCRdb to 2018 to 2020). This clonotype was seen only a few times. The target of this receptor is not known. No quality values exist for individual bases; no much larger clone is one base distant. The library was made by RT-PCR. TCRdb names NextSeq 550 as the instrument used. TCRdb ran its own pipeline on the public reads, namely fastp trimming at Q25 and MiXCR clone calling, and kept in-frame beta chains. Here each entry gathers all rows of one CDR3 protein and keeps the most common genes and DNA. Counted in this sample were approximately 98,000 distinct CDR3 sequences; 35% to 45% of them appeared once. Around 30% of the sample is taken by the ten largest. The germline V gene supplies CDR1 SGHRS and CDR2 YFSETQ. Germline trimming: 2 bases from V, 1 base from J; junction bases outside gene matches: 4. From the cysteine up to the phenylalanine, the CDR3 has a length of 16 residues. Left in the record is the CDR3 DNA by itself, 48 bases read in frame from the first base.

The sequence was obtained from a human donor who was either an allogeneic HSCT recipient or a stem cell or donor lymphocyte infusion donor (not recorded which). It is not recorded whose cells these are; they may come from a transplant donor. The chain is made from TRBV5-1 and TRBJ2-3; the central 10 bases match TRBD2. Sequenced sample: blood, either unsorted or a sorted T cell fraction (not recorded which). The bases are TGCGCCAGCAGCTTAGCCGGGACTAGCGGCACAGATACGCAGTATTTT. Its translation is CASSLAGTSGTDTQYF. Full variable domain (CDR3 extended with the reference TRBV5-1 and TRBJ2-3 proteins): KAGVTQTPRYLIKTRGQQVTLSCSPISGHRSVSWYQQTPGQGLQFLFEYFSETQRNKGNFPGRFSGRQFSNSRSEMNVSTLELGDSALYLCASSLAGTSGTDTQYFGPGTRLTVL.